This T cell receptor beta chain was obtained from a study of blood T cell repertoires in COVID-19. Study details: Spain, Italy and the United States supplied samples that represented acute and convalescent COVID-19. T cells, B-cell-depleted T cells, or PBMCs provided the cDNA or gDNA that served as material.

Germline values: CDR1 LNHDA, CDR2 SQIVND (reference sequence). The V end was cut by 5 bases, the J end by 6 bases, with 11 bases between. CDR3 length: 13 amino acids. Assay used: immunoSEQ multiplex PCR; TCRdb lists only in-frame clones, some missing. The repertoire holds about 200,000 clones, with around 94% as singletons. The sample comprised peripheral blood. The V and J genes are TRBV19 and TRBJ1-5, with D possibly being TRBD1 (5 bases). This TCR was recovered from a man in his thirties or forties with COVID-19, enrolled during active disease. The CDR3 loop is CASSQPGPQPQHF. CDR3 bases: TGTGCCAGTAGTCAGCCAGGGCCTCAGCCCCAGCATTTT.